Following are 30 T cell receptor beta chains from one sample sequenced in a study of blood T cell repertoires in COVID-19. Sequenced by immunoSEQ multiplex PCR; TCRdb stores in-frame clones only, minus some. The sample lists some 89,000 clones, over 75% seen once, with around 4.5% in the top ten. Sequenced sample: peripheral blood. The receptors were sampled from a man aged 55-75 years with acute or convalescent COVID-19.

V and J are TRBV25-1 and TRBJ2-1; no clear D. Trimming took off 2 bases at V and 6 bases at J, with 11 bases between the two ends. Germline values: CDR1 MGHDK, CDR2 SYGVNS. CDR3 length equals 14 residues. As DNA, the CDR3 is TGTGCCAGCAGTGAAGGTCGAGTTGGCAATGAGCAGTTCTTC. Its translation is CASSEGRVGNEQFF.

The chain links TRBV4-1 to TRBJ1-1; D is perhaps TRBD1 (6 bases). V was clipped by 7 bases and J by 1 base, with 13 bases between them. The CDR3 totals 14 residues. Looked up from germline, CDR1 is MGHRA and CDR2 is YSYEKL. The CDR3 loop reads CASTWEGGNTEAFF. The DNA for the CDR3 is TGCGCCAGCACATGGGAGGGGGGGAACACTGAAGCTTTCTTT.

A remark on this clone: A junction boundary mismatches the germline segment, possibly from a read error. The rearrangement uses TRBV2 and TRBJ1-3, with D possibly being TRBD1 (6 bases). The CDR3 consists of 13 residues. Germline V gene data show CDR1 as SNHLY and CDR2 as FYNNEI. The CDR3 region is CASSEDRGNTIYF. The CDR3 bases are TGTGCCAGCAGCGAAGACAGGGGAAACACCATATATTTT.

The chain uses TRBV4-3 and TRBJ2-5; 10 bases agree with TRBD1. The CDR3 consists of 14 residues. With V trimmed by 4 bases and J by 4 bases, 3 bases remained unmatched. Per germline, CDR1 LGHNA and CDR2 YSLEER. The chain's CDR3 is CASSLRTGGETQYF. The DNA for the CDR3 is TGCGCCAGCAGCCTCCGGACAGGGGGAGAGACCCAGTACTTC.

The chain links TRBV5-4 to TRBJ2-5, with 8 bases aligning to TRBD2. Losses at the gene ends were 3 bases for V and 5 bases for J; bases not matched to a gene: 6. Germline assignment: CDR1 SGHNT and CDR2 YYREEE (reference sequence). CDR3 length: 14 residues. The CDR3 DNA is TGTGCCAGCAGCTCCCGGACTAGCTGGGAGACCCAGTACTTC. The encoded protein is CASSSRTSWETQYF.

The chain is built from TRBV28 and TRBJ1-6, with a weak D call TRBD1 (5 bases). CDR1 and CDR2 (germline): MDHEN, SYDVKM. V was pared by 4 bases and J by 9 bases, with 16 bases between. The CDR3 covers 15 residues. The CDR3 loop reads CASSSGQTPGSPLHF. The DNA for the CDR3 is TGTGCCAGCAGTTCAGGACAAACCCCGGGTTCACCCCTCCACTTT.

This chain connects TRBV6-5 to TRBJ1-1; TRBD1 might be the D (5 bases). The V end was cut by 2 bases, the J end by 4 bases, with 11 bases between. CDR1 is MNHEY, CDR2 SVGAGI, per germline. This CDR3 region has 14 residues. The CDR3 sequence is CASSYAGGGTEAFF. The DNA of the CDR3 is TGTGCCAGCAGTTACGCGGGGGGGGGCACTGAAGCTTTCTTT.

The chain has TRBV5-8 and TRBJ2-7; D is ambiguous. Between the trimmed V and J ends, which lost 0 bases and 3 bases, there was a span of 13 bases. Germline V CDR1 and CDR2: SGHTS, YDEGEE. The CDR3 totals 15 residues. This chain's CDR3 is CASSLVGSRVYEQYF. The DNA of the CDR3 is TGTGCCAGCAGCTTGGTTGGTAGCCGGGTCTACGAGCAGTACTTC. Variable domain in full (rest from reference TRBV5-8 and TRBJ2-7): EAGVTQSPTHLIKTRGQQATLRCSPISGHTSVYWYQQALGLGLQFLLWYDEGEERNRGNFPPRFSGRQFPNYSSELNVNALELEDSALYLCASSLVGSRVYEQYFGPGTRLTVT.

V is TRBV7-9 and J is TRBJ2-1, with TRBD2 matching 14 bases. The CDR3 is 18 amino acids. Germline V CDR1 and CDR2: SEHNR, FQNEAQ (reference sequence). The junction had 8 bases not matched to a gene; V was cut back by 4 bases and J by 3 bases. CDR3 residues: CASSWGTSGGPLYNEQFF. CDR3 in DNA: TGTGCCAGCAGCTGGGGGACTAGCGGGGGCCCCCTCTACAATGAGCAGTTCTTC.

The V and J genes are TRBV7-9 and TRBJ2-5; a possible D gene is TRBD2 (5 bases). The germline CDR1 and CDR2 sequences are SEHNR and FQNEAQ (reference sequence). V was cut by 7 bases and J by 2 bases, with 20 bases left in between. This CDR3 region has 16 residues. CDR3 sequence: CASIPWGSARQETQYF. As DNA, the CDR3 is TGTGCCAGCATCCCATGGGGTAGCGCTAGACAAGAGACCCAGTACTTC.

This chain joins TRBV9 and TRBJ2-3; the match to TRBD2 covers 12 bases. Per germline, CDR1 SGDLS and CDR2 YYNGEE. The CDR3 extends over 17 amino acids. The V segment lost 0 bases and the J segment 4 bases; nucleotides outside the gene matches: 6. The CDR3 loop reads CASSVASGRAFPDTQYF. CDR3 coding DNA: TGTGCCAGCAGCGTAGCTAGCGGGAGGGCCTTTCCAGATACGCAGTATTTT.

V is TRBV27 and J is TRBJ2-3, with no clear D. CDR3 size: 14 residues. V was shortened by 3 bases and J by 2 bases, with 9 bases between the two germline ends. Germline V gives CDR1 MNHEY, CDR2 SMNVEV (reference sequence). CDR3 region: CASSLGRSTDTQYF. As DNA, the CDR3 is TGTGCCAGCAGTTTGGGCAGATCCACAGATACGCAGTATTTT.

The chain couples TRBV19 to TRBJ1-1; D remains unclear. Trimming removed 4 bases from V and 7 bases from J, with 7 bases in between. Looked up from germline, CDR1 is LNHDA and CDR2 is SQIVND (reference sequence). CDR3 length: 11 amino acids. CDR3 protein: CASSRSGEAFF. DNA of the CDR3: TGTGCCAGTAGTAGGTCAGGTGAAGCTTTCTTT.

The table lists this clone with a few counts. The V call is TRBV5-1, the J call TRBJ2-1; 9 nucleotides align to TRBD2. The CDR3 extends over 18 amino acids. Trimming took 1 base from V and 2 from J; bases not matched to a gene: 10. Germline V gene lookup returns CDR1 SGHRS and CDR2 YFSETQ. The DNA of the CDR3 is TGCGCCAGCAGCTTGTACCCCCCTAGCGGGACTACCTACAATGAGCAGTTCTTC. This encodes CASSLYPPSGTTYNEQFF.

This chain links TRBV5-4 with TRBJ2-2; tentative D call: TRBD1 (6 bases). This CDR3 is built from 18 residues. V shed 0 bases and J shed 4 bases, with 19 bases lying between them. Germline V gene data show CDR1 as SGHNT and CDR2 as YYREEE (reference sequence). Here the CDR3 reads CASSLAGDKFLATGELFF. CDR3 bases: TGTGCCAGCAGCTTGGCCGGGGACAAATTTTTGGCCACCGGGGAGCTGTTTTTT.

This rearrangement joins TRBV24-1 to TRBJ1-1; 10 bases agree with TRBD1. V shed 9 bases, J shed 3 bases, and the junction held 6 bases outside the gene matches. Per the germline V gene, CDR1 is KGHDR and CDR2 is SFDVKD. The CDR3 extends over 14 amino acids. The CDR3 region is CATVGGTGDTEAFF. The CDR3 DNA is TGTGCCACCGTCGGTGGGACAGGGGACACTGAAGCTTTCTTT.

The chain uses TRBV20-1 and TRBJ2-7; 7 bases match TRBD2. Germline lookup yields CDR1 DFQATT and CDR2 SNEGSKA (reference sequence). Trimming at V came to 3 bases and at J to 3 bases, leaving 8 bases not matched to a gene. This CDR3 is built from 14 residues. Here the CDR3 reads CSASKAGDFYEQYF. CDR3 nucleotide sequence: TGCAGTGCTAGTAAGGCGGGAGACTTCTACGAGCAGTACTTC.

The genes are TRBV6-2 or TRBV6-3 and TRBJ2-3; D unclear. Looked up from germline, CDR1 is MNHEY and CDR2 is SVGEGT. V was clipped by 6 bases and J by 3 bases, with 13 bases between them. The CDR3 has 14 residues. The DNA of the CDR3 is TGTGCCAGCAGCGCGACCATGGAGACAGATACGCAGTATTTT. Its protein product is CASSATMETDTQYF.

The V and J genes are TRBV5-1 and TRBJ1-5; D perhaps matches TRBD1 (6 bases). Trimming stripped 2 bases from V and 6 bases from J, with 12 bases between. Germline V gene sequence: CDR1 SGHRS, CDR2 YFSETQ. This CDR3 is built from 14 residues. CDR3 sequence (DNA): TGCGCCAGCAGCTTCGGGGGGCACGGTCAGCCCCAGCATTTT. It is translated as CASSFGGHGQPQHF.

V gene TRBV3-1 (or the pseudogene TRBV3-2) combines with J gene TRBJ2-7, with D unresolved. CDR1 is LGHDT, CDR2 YNNKEL, per germline (reference sequence). The V end was cut by 6 bases, the J end by 0 bases, with 6 bases between. The CDR3 has 12 amino acids. CDR3 bases: TGTGCCAGCAGTCTGAGCTCCTACGAGCAGTACTTC. Translated, it gives CASSLSSYEQYF.

The chain is built from TRBV27 and TRBJ1-1; D is ambiguous. Trimming removed 3 bases at V and 11 bases at J, with 16 bases between. This CDR3 has 13 residues. Looked up from germline, CDR1 is MNHEY and CDR2 is SMNVEV (reference sequence). The CDR3 sequence is CASSFSGSGPAFF. The DNA of the CDR3 is TGTGCCAGCAGTTTTTCCGGGTCGGGTCCCGCTTTCTTT.

V is TRBV6-2 or TRBV6-3 and J is TRBJ2-2, with D hard to call. This CDR3 spans 16 amino acids. Trimming pared 3 bases from V and 0 bases from J, leaving 11 bases between. Germline V gene lookup returns CDR1 MNHEY and CDR2 SVGEGT. The CDR3 DNA follows: TGTGCCAGCAGTTATCCTAGGCGGACGAACACCGGGGAGCTGTTTTTT. It is translated as CASSYPRRTNTGELFF.

This chain joins TRBV5-1 and TRBJ2-1; TRBD2 agrees at 11 bases. Trimming removed 1 base from V and 5 bases from J; junction bases left unmatched: 5. The CDR3 contains 16 residues. Germline CDR1 SGHRS, CDR2 YFSETQ. CDR3 nucleotides: TGCGCCAGCAGCTTGCTAGCGGGAGGCCGTAACAATGAGCAGTTCTTC. It specifies CASSLLAGGRNNEQFF.

CDR3 sequence reads: CASNTNGGDTQYF. The CDR3 bases are TGTGCCAGCAATACTAACGGGGGAGATACGCAGTATTTT. This sequence joins TRBV12-3 or TRBV12-4 and TRBJ2-3; a possible D gene is TRBD2 (6 bases). V was pared by 7 bases and J by 5 bases, with 13 bases between. This CDR3 is 13 amino acids long.

The chain employs TRBV19 and TRBJ2-1; 11 nucleotides match TRBD2. Germline CDR1 and CDR2: LNHDA and SQIVND (reference sequence). Unmatched junction bases numbered 4, after V lost 2 bases and J lost 4 bases. This CDR3 has 16 amino acids. This chain's CDR3 is CASSIQLAGAYNEQFF. DNA for the CDR3: TGTGCCAGTAGTATACAACTAGCGGGAGCGTACAATGAGCAGTTCTTC. Filled out from reference TRBV19 and TRBJ2-1, the complete variable domain reads DGGITQSPKYLFRKEGQNVTLSCEQNLNHDAMYWYRQDPGQGLRLIYYSQIVNDFQKGDIAEGYSVSREKKESFPLTVTSAQKNPTAFYLCASSIQLAGAYNEQFFGPGTRLTVL.

The chain joins TRBV2 to TRBJ2-5; perhaps TRBD2 as D (5 bases). CDR3 size: 13 residues. Per germline, CDR1 SNHLY and CDR2 FYNNEI. V was cut by 6 bases and J by 5 bases, with 13 bases left in between. The CDR3, as DNA: TGTGCCAGCAGAGGTGGGAGTAGGGAGACCCAGTACTTC. It specifies CASRGGSRETQYF.

This clone came up a few times. The V call is TRBV6-5, the J call TRBJ1-2, with D possibly being TRBD1 (5 bases). Germline-derived CDR1 and CDR2 are MNHEY and SVGAGI. The V end lost 6 bases, the J end lost 4 bases, and 15 bases lay between the germline ends. This CDR3 comprises 14 residues. The CDR3 DNA follows: TGTGCCAGCAGCCAACCGGGACTCTCCTATGGCTACACCTTC. This codes for CASSQPGLSYGYTF.

This clone was observed a few times. CDR3 nucleotides: TGTGCCAGCAGTTACGGACTAGCGGGATGGGTTAGCTCCTACAATGAGCAGTTCTTC. Its translation is CASSYGLAGWVSSYNEQFF. V usage is TRBV6-2 or TRBV6-3 and J usage is TRBJ2-1; 12 bases line up with TRBD2. The CDR3 consists of 19 residues. Germline values: CDR1 MNHEY, CDR2 SVGEGT. The junction had 8 bases not matched to a gene; V was cut back by 2 bases and J by 0 bases.

V gene TRBV6-2 or TRBV6-3 combines with J gene TRBJ1-5; 12 nucleotides match TRBD1. The length of the CDR3 is 15 residues. Trimming took 2 bases from V and 5 from J; bases not matched to a gene: 1. Germline lookup yields CDR1 MNHEY and CDR2 SVGEGT. CDR3 DNA sequence: TGTGCCAGCAGTTACAGGGACAGGGGGCATCAGCCCCAGCATTTT. This sequence encodes CASSYRDRGHQPQHF.

V gene TRBV29-1 combines with J gene TRBJ1-2; D unresolved. Looked up from germline, CDR1 is SQVTM and CDR2 is ANQGSEA. Trimming removed 1 base from V and 2 bases from J, with 8 bases in between. This CDR3 is 13 amino acids long. The CDR3 reads CSVEGTGNYGYTF. The CDR3 DNA reads TGCAGCGTTGAAGGGACTGGCAACTATGGCTACACCTTC.